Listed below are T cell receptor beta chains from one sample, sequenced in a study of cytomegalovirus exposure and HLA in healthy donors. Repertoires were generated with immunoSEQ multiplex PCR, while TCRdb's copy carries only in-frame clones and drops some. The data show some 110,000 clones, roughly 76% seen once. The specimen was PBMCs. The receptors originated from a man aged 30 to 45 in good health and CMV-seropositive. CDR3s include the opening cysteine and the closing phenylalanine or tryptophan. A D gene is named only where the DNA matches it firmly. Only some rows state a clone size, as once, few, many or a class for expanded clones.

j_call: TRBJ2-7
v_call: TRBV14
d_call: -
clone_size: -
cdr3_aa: CASSQDRGRAYEQYF
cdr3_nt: TGTGCCAGCAGCCAAGATCGAGGCCGCGCCTACGAGCAGTACTTC

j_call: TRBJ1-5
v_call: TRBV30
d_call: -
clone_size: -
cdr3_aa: CAWSTMGAGQPQHF
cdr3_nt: TGTGCCTGGAGTACAATGGGGGCTGGTCAGCCCCAGCATTTT

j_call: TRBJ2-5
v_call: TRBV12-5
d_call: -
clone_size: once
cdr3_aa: CASGAFRGAQETQYF
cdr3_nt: TGTGCTAGTGGGGCATTCAGGGGGGCCCAAGAGACCCAGTACTTC

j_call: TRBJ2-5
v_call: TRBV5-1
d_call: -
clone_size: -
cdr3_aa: CASRTGFQETQYF
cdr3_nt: TGCGCCAGCAGAACGGGGTTCCAAGAGACCCAGTACTTC

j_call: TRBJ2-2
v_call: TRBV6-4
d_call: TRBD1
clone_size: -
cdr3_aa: CASSDSAGTGAGELFF
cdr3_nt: TGTGCCAGCAGTGACTCGGCAGGGACAGGCGCCGGGGAGCTGTTTTTT

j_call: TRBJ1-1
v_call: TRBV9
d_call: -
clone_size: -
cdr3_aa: CASSVAWGGYTEAFF
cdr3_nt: TGTGCCAGCAGCGTAGCTTGGGGGGGGTACACTGAAGCTTTCTTT

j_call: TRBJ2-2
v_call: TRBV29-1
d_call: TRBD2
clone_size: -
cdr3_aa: CSDLLAGGLTGELFF
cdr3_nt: TGCAGCGACCTCCTAGCGGGGGGCCTCACCGGGGAGCTGTTTTTT

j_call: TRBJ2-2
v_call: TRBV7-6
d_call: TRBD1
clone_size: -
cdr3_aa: CASSDRQGVDTGELFF
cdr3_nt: TGTGCCAGCAGCGACAGACAGGGCGTGGACACCGGGGAGCTGTTTTTT

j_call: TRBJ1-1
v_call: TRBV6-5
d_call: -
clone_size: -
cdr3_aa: CASSTGGRRTEAFF
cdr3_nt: TGTGCCAGCAGTACGGGGGGGCGCCGAACTGAAGCTTTCTTT

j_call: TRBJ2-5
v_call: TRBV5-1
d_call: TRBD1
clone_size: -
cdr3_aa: CASSSGETGAKETQYF
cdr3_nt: TGCGCCAGCAGCTCGGGGGAGACAGGGGCAAAAGAGACCCAGTACTTC

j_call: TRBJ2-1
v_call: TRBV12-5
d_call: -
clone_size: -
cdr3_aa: CASGLGGTYNEQFF
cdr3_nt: TGTGCTAGTGGTTTGGGAGGGACCTACAATGAGCAGTTCTTC

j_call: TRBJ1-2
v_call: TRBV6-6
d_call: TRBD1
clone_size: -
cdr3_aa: CASRSAGTGVNYGYTF
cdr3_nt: TGTGCCAGCAGATCCGCCGGGACAGGAGTAAACTATGGCTACACCTTC

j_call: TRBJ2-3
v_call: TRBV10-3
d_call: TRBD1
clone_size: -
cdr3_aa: CAIGTVSTDTQYF
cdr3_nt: TGTGCCATAGGGACAGTTAGCACAGATACGCAGTATTTT

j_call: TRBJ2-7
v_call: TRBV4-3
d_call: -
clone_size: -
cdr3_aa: CASSQDLTGRGFSEQYF
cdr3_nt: TGCGCCAGCAGCCAAGATTTGACGGGTCGGGGATTCAGCGAGCAGTACTTC

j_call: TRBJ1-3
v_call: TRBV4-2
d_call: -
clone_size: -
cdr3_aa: CASSQEEVAGNTIYF
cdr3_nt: TGTGCCAGCAGCCAAGAGGAGGTGGCTGGAAACACCATATATTTT

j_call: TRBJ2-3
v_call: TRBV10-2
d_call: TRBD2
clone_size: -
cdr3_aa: CASRDNSGGAKDTQYF
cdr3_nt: TGCGCCAGCAGAGATAATAGCGGGGGGGCCAAAGATACGCAGTATTTT

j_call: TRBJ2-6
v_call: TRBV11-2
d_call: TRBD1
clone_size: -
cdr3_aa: CASSPRPGQGDVLTF
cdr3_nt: TGTGCCAGCAGCCCCCGGCCGGGACAGGGAGACGTCCTGACTTTC